The T cell receptor (beta chain) described here comes from a study of blood T cell repertoires in COVID-19 (TCRdb year 2020). Regarding the complete study: Samples from collaborators originated in the United States, Italy and Spain and spanned both the acute and convalescent phases of COVID-19. The samples were drawn from two sources: the first 160 participants of the ongoing ImmuneRACE study, and 1,254 subjects contributed by 6 global collaborators. Where available, HLA class I and class II types were taken from metadata supplied by the sample provider and were not determined by assay-based typing. The prospective study material was composed of cDNA or gDNA derived from T cells, B-cell-depleted T cells, or PBMCs. The dataset comprised deeply sampled blood TCRbeta repertoires from subjects exposed to, actively infected with, or recovered from COVID-19. The repertoires were made available in a free public database intended to serve as a resource for research on the immune response to SARS-CoV-2. A de-identified subject ID, COVID-19 status, age in years and sex were almost always included in the sample metadata.

General findings and caveats noted by the study authors: Clinical and demographic metadata were provided uncurated, with the amount varying by source and participant.

TCRbeta CDR3 regions were amplified from genomic DNA by means of the immunoSEQ Assay, a bias-controlled multiplex PCR. The published analysis was carried out like this. Within the assay, amplification of reference gene primers was used to estimate how many nucleated cells each sample contained. Sequence reads were collapsed and filtered to measure the absolute abundance of every unique TCRbeta CDR3 rearrangement. For each sample, productive Simpson clonality was calculated as the square root of Simpson's diversity index across productive rearrangements. In TCRdb, the immuneACCESS table is reduced to in-frame sequences with V and J assigned. These tables do not hold every clone; where another copy was compared, an unresolved V gene accounts for under half, and the others remain unexplained. V and J calls and clone size are those listed in that table; D and trimming were worked out from the DNA. This sample has 300,000 to 500,000 clones in its table, and roughly 88% of those were observed once. The ten top clones hold about 2.1% of the sample.

Comments on this clone: Its antigen is currently not known. The record has no base qualities; no much larger clone is one base away.

Participants in the prospective study were aged roughly 18 to 95 years, lived in about two dozen United States geographic areas, and enrolled through a virtual design. In the prospective study, participants were assigned to cohorts based on the clinical history participants reported in a screening survey and a study questionnaire. Each participant in the prospective study had whole blood, serum and a nasopharyngeal or oropharyngeal swab collected by mobile phlebotomists. Participants in the prospective study had the option to provide additional blood draws and questionnaires over an approximately 2-month period. Before DNA extraction, blood samples from the prospective study were shipped at room temperature or frozen. The CDR3 measures 15 amino acids from cysteine to phenylalanine. Only CDR3 DNA remains: 45 bases, in frame from the first base. After removal of 4 bases from V and 0 bases from J, the junction retains 5 bases not matched to a gene. CDR1 and CDR2 were assigned from the germline V gene as SGHRS and YFSETQ.

The receptor comes from a woman in her forties with acute COVID-19. Material for sequencing was PBMCs or T cells enriched from blood (not recorded which). This receptor chain uses TRBV5-1 and TRBJ2-7; 9 bases in the middle match TRBD1. The CDR3: CASSLTGGNSYEQYF. In nucleotides, the sequence is TGCGCCAGCAGCCTAACAGGGGGCAACTCCTACGAGCAGTACTTC.